This T cell receptor (beta chain) was identified in a study of OX40 agonist ivuxolimab in advanced cancers. Study background: Given to patients was ivuxolimab, an agonistic anti-OX40 (CD134) antibody. Males comprised over 80% of the group, whose mean age was approximately 60 years (range roughly 20 to 85). Having had anti-PD-1, anti-PD-L1 or anti-CTLA-4 therapy before was allowed, and around 39% had some.

Study-wide points: Normalized expansion of T-cell clones was also low for some nonresponders.

This clone appeared once. What it binds is unknown. CDR1 and CDR2 (germline): SQVTM, ANQGSEA. The CDR3 consists of 14 residues. Unmatched junction bases numbered 8, after V lost 3 bases and J lost 3 bases. Method: immunoSEQ multiplex PCR; TCRdb's copy keeps in-frame clones and lacks some. The sample lists more than 35,000 clones; approximately 80% were seen once. The chain couples TRBV29-1 to TRBJ2-7; 7 positions agree with TRBD1. The receptor comes from an adult with an advanced solid tumor such as melanoma, head and neck, liver or kidney cancer. The material was CD4+ or CD8+ T cells sorted from blood, obtained in a trial of the OX40 agonist ivuxolimab. Here the CDR3 reads CSVESSGQLYEQYF. CDR3 bases: TGCAGCGTTGAGAGCTCGGGACAGCTCTACGAGCAGTACTTC.